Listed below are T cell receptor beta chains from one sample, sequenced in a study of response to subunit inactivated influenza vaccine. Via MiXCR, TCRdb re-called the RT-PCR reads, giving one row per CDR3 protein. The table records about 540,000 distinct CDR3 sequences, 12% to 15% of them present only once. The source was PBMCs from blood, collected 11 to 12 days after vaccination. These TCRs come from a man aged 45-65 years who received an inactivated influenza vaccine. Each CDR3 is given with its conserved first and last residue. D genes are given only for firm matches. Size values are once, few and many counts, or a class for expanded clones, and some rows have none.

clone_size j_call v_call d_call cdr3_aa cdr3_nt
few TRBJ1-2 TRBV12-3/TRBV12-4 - CASSPDRVNYGYTF TGTGCCAGCAGCCCAGACAGAGTTAACTATGGCTACACCTTC
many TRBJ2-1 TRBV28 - CASSLLGDYNEQFF TGTGCCAGCAGTTTATTAGGGGACTACAATGAGCAGTTCTTC
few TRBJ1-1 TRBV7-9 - CASSHKGNTEAFF TGTGCCAGCAGCCACAAGGGAAACACTGAAGCTTTCTTT
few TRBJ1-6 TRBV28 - CASSLLQGSSPLHF TGTGCCAGCAGTTTATTACAGGGCAGTTCACCCCTCCACTTT
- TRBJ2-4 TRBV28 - CASSLYSIRDLAKNIQYF TGTGCCAGCAGTTTATACTCCATCAGGGACCTAGCCAAAAACATTCAGTACTTC
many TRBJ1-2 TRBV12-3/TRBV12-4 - CASGRTDANYGYTF TGTGCCAGCGGTCGGACAGATGCTAACTATGGCTACACCTTC
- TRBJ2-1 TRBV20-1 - CSAKDSGYSYNEQFF TGCAGTGCGAAGGATAGCGGTTACTCCTACAATGAGCAGTTCTTC
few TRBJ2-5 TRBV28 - CASRKETQYF TGTGCCAGCCGTAAGGAGACCCAGTACTTC
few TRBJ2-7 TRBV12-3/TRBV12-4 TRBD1 CASSPPGTGAEQYF TGTGCCAGCAGTCCCCCCGGGACAGGGGCCGAGCAGTACTTC
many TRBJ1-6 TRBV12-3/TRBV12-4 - CASSPHQTPLHF TGTGCCAGCAGTCCTCATCAAACACCCCTCCACTTT
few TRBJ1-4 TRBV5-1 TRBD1 CASGTDFVEKLFF TGCGCCAGTGGGACAGATTTTGTAGAAAAACTGTTTTTT
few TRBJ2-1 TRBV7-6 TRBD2 CASSFSSGGYNEQFF TGTGCCAGCAGCTTCTCTAGCGGGGGGTACAATGAGCAGTTCTTC
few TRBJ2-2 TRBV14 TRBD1 CASSQWTGRFGTGELFF TGTGCCAGCAGCCAATGGACAGGGCGTTTTGGGACCGGGGAGCTGTTTTTT
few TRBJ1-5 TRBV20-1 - CSATPTLNQPQHF TGCAGTGCCACGCCTACACTGAATCAGCCCCAGCATTTT
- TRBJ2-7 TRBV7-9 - CASSSQGEGNYEQYF TGTGCCAGCAGCAGCCAAGGCGAGGGAAACTACGAGCAGTACTTC
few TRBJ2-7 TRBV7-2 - CASSLKLIGRNEQYF TGTGCCAGCAGCTTAAAATTAATAGGAAGGAACGAGCAGTACTTC
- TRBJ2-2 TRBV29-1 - CSGSWGRELFF TGCAGCGGATCGTGGGGTCGGGAGCTGTTTTTT
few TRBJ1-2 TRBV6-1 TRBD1 CASSEPGQGLYGYTF TGTGCCAGCAGTGAACCGGGACAGGGGCTCTATGGCTACACCTTC
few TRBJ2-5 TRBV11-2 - CASSLTVTGFQETQYF TGTGCCAGCAGCTTGACCGTAACAGGGTTCCAAGAGACCCAGTACTTC
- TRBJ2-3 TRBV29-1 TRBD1 CSVALTGGTDTQYF TGCAGCGTTGCTTTAACAGGGGGAACAGATACGCAGTATTTT
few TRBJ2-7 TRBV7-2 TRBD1 CASSLKWGWTGGNEQYF TGTGCCAGCAGCTTAAAATGGGGATGGACAGGGGGGAACGAGCAGTACTTC
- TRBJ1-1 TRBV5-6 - CASSLGGGIHTEAFF TGTGCCAGCAGCTTGGGGGGAGGTATCCACACTGAAGCTTTCTTT
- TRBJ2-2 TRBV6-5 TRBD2 CASSYRSGGLDGRELFF TGTGCCAGCAGTTATCGGTCGGGGGGGCTCGATGGCAGGGAGCTGTTTTTT
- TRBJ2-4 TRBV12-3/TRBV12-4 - CASSFSPLRSQNIQYF TGTGCCAGCAGTTTTAGTCCCCTAAGGAGCCAAAACATTCAGTACTTC
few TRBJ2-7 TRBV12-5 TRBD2 CASGLGPLSLAGGSSYEQYF TGTGCTAGTGGTTTGGGCCCCCTAAGTCTAGCGGGGGGGAGCTCCTACGAGCAGTACTTC
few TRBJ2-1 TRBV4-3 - CASSPGTGDYNEQFF TGCGCCAGCAGCCCCGGGACGGGGGATTACAATGAGCAGTTCTTC
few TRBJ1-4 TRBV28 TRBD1 CASSFSPGQGDEKLFF TGTGCCAGCAGTTTTTCACCGGGACAGGGGGATGAAAAACTGTTTTTT
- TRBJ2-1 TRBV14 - CASSQDLVGNEQFF TGTGCCAGCAGCCAAGATCTAGTCGGCAATGAGCAGTTCTTC
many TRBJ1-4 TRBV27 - CASKIRQDSEKLFF TGTGCCAGCAAAATCCGACAGGATAGCGAAAAACTGTTTTTT
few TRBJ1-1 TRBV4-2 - CASSQGLDMEAFF TGTGCCAGCAGCCAAGGTCTCGACATGGAAGCTTTCTTT